This T cell receptor (beta chain) was captured by sequencing in a study of blood T cell repertoires in COVID-19. CDR3 length: 17 amino acids. In germline, CDR1 is MNHNS, CDR2 SASEGT. V gave up 4 bases and J gave up 7 bases, with 26 bases separating them. Sequenced by immunoSEQ multiplex PCR; TCRdb stores in-frame clones only, minus some. The repertoire holds under 130,000 clones, with roughly 80% as singletons. The origin of this receptor is a man in his sixties or seventies with active or convalescent COVID-19. The chain carries TRBV6-1 and TRBJ2-7; tentative D call: TRBD1 (7 bases). Source material: peripheral blood. The CDR3 region has the DNA TGTGCCAGCAGTGCCCGGCGTTCAGGGGGAAGCGGGCAGGAGCAGTACTTC. As protein: CASSARRSGGSGQEQYF.